The T cell receptor beta chain under discussion was sequenced for a study of blood T cell repertoires in COVID-19. Whole-study context: The samples span acute and convalescent COVID-19 from the United States, Italy and Spain. T cells, B-cell-depleted T cells, or PBMCs supplied cDNA or gDNA.

The CDR3 runs 14 residues. Trimming left V 6 bases short and J 0 bases short, with 8 bases between. Germline V lookup: CDR1 SGHTA, CDR2 FQGNSA. This clone was seen more than once but under ten times. Original methodology: Reference gene primers were amplified, and this amplification served to estimate nucleated cell counts. Clones were sequenced by immunoSEQ multiplex PCR, and TCRdb holds only the in-frame ones, with some missing. The V and J calls and clone size are taken from that table; D and trimming were inferred from the DNA. Of 330,000 or so clones in the sample, roughly 87% were seen once. In Seattle, patients joined the study during active infection and were tracked longitudinally.

The sequencing sample was made of peripheral blood. The source is a young man with COVID-19, enrolled during active disease. J is TRBJ2-2 and V is TRBV7-2, with D tentatively TRBD2 (6 bases). Here the CDR3 DNA reads TGTGCCAGCAGGGGGACTGCGAACACCGGGGAGCTGTTTTTT. The encoded protein is CASRGTANTGELFF.